This T cell receptor (beta chain) was obtained from a study of T cells after yellow fever vaccination. The TCR cDNA carried a universal primer site and UMIs from 5'RACE template switching. TCRdb re-called the 5' RACE reads with MiXCR, one entry per CDR3 protein. The table includes 150,000 to 200,000 distinct CDR3 sequences, about 6% detected once. Trimming pared 1 base from V and 3 bases from J, leaving 13 bases between. Germline CDR1 reads SGHDN; CDR2 reads FVKESK. The CDR3 has 16 amino acids. Notes on the study in general: Shared CD4/CD8 clonotypes were a small share, likely from convergent recombination. Contamination by abundant bulk-population clonotypes could be present in FACS-sorted repertoires.

This clonotype was picked up many times. Its antigen is still unknown. Sequences were derived from CD4+ T cells sorted from PBMCs, sampled on the day of the first yellow fever vaccination. The source of this sequence is a man aged 18 to 30 who received the YFV17D yellow fever vaccine. This chain joins TRBV14 and TRBJ2-1; no clear D gene. The CDR3 DNA is TGTGCCAGCAGCCAAGGCCGCCGGCTCTACTACAATGAGCAGTTCTTC. Translated: CASSQGRRLYYNEQFF. Combining the CDR3 with reference TRBV14 and TRBJ2-1 gives the whole variable domain EAGVTQFPSHSVIEKGQTVTLRCDPISGHDNLYWYRRVMGKEIKFLLHFVKESKQDESGMPNNRFLAERTGGTYSTLKVQPAELEDSGVYFCASSQGRRLYYNEQFFGPGTRLTVL.